This entry lists 13 T cell receptor beta chains sequenced from one sample in a study of blood T cells in healthy people across ages. Through a sample-barcoded 5' primer and a J-beta primer mix, a second PCR was run for about 7 to 12 cycles. TCRdb redid the calling of the 5' RACE reads with MiXCR, one entry per CDR3 protein. This sample has about 830,000 distinct CDR3 sequences; more than 45% occur once, and the top ten carry around 20%. Sample: blood. These receptors were collected from a young man in good health.

The rearrangement joins TRBV10-2 to TRBJ2-1, with TRBD1 matching 7 bases. Trimming cost V 3 bases and J 9 bases; bases outside gene matches: 5. The germline CDR1 and CDR2 sequences are WSHSY and SAAADI. This CDR3 contains 13 residues. CDR3 sequence (DNA): TGCGCCAGCAGTGATTTAGACAGGGTTGAGCAGTTCTTC. It translates to CASSDLDRVEQFF.

This clonotype was recorded a few times. The chain joins TRBV20-1 to TRBJ2-6; D might be TRBD1 or TRBD2, each matching 5 bases. Germline lookup yields CDR1 DFQATT and CDR2 SNEGSKA (reference sequence). This CDR3 spans 14 amino acids. The V gene lost 5 bases and the J gene lost 4 bases, with 12 bases spanning the gap. The CDR3 coding sequence is TGCAGTGCTCCCGGGACCCTCGGGGCCAACGTCCTGACTTTC. Its translation is CSAPGTLGANVLTF.

In this sample, this clonotype turned up a few times. The V call is TRBV15, the J call TRBJ2-6; D may be TRBD1 (5 bases). Germline CDR1 is LNHNV and CDR2 is YYDKDF (reference sequence). V was trimmed by 6 bases and J by 1 base, leaving 13 bases between them. CDR3 length equals 16 residues. CDR3: CATSSRRVSGANVLTF. The CDR3 DNA follows: TGTGCCACCAGTTCGCGCAGGGTTTCTGGGGCCAACGTCCTGACTTTC.

The V and J genes are TRBV29-1 and TRBJ2-1; a weak D match, TRBD2 (6 bases). The CDR3 covers 13 residues. Germline CDR1 is SQVTM and CDR2 is ANQGSEA. V shed 7 bases and J shed 9 bases, with 19 bases lying between them. CDR3 DNA sequence: TGCAGCGCAGAGGTGGGCCGGGGAGGTGAGCAGTTCTTC. It translates to CSAEVGRGGEQFF.

A few counts support this clonotype. The chain is built from TRBV6-6 and TRBJ2-1, with no clear D. The CDR3 sequence is 13 residues long. V was trimmed by 8 bases and J by 7 bases, leaving 15 bases between them. The V gene's germline CDR1 is MNHNY and CDR2 SVGAGI (reference sequence). DNA for the CDR3: TGTGCCAGCCATGAGCAGGTTACGAATGAGCAGTTCTTC. Protein product: CASHEQVTNEQFF.

This rearrangement joins TRBV7-9 to TRBJ2-1, with TRBD2 as a possible D gene (6 bases). Trimming stripped 5 bases from V and 4 bases from J, with 12 bases between. Germline V gene sequence: CDR1 SEHNR, CDR2 FQNEAQ (reference sequence). This CDR3 spans 14 amino acids. The CDR3 is CASSRGLGYNEQFF. For the CDR3, the DNA is TGTGCCAGCAGCCGGGGACTTGGATACAATGAGCAGTTCTTC.

This clonotype was seen at least ten times. This chain uses TRBV7-3 with TRBJ2-1; 8 bases line up with TRBD1. V trimming: 5 bases; J trimming: 6 bases; junction bases outside the gene matches: 18. Germline loops: CDR1 SGHTA, CDR2 FQGTGA. The CDR3 runs to 18 residues. In nucleotides, the CDR3 is TGTGCCAGCAGCCCCGCCCCCCCAGGACAGGGATGGGGCAATGAGCAGTTCTTC. It specifies CASSPAPPGQGWGNEQFF.

This chain links TRBV7-2 with TRBJ1-4; tentative D call: TRBD1 (6 bases). CDR1 is SGHTA and CDR2 is FQGNSA in the germline V gene. Trimming cost V 5 bases and J 8 bases, with 12 bases left between them. CDR3 length equals 13 residues. DNA of the CDR3: TGTGCCAGCAGCGCCGACAGGCAGGAAAAACTGTTTTTT. It codes for CASSADRQEKLFF.

DNA of the CDR3: TGTGCCAGCAGATTCGTTGGCCGGAGCGAGCAGTACTTC. It codes for CASRFVGRSEQYF. The chain employs TRBV27 and TRBJ2-7; D gene ambiguous. With 6 bases removed from V and 6 bases from J, the gap between germline ends came to 15 bases. Germline V gene sequence: CDR1 MNHEY, CDR2 SMNVEV (reference sequence). The CDR3 is made up of 13 amino acids.

This clonotype occurred a few times. The rearrangement links TRBV7-2 to TRBJ2-3; possibly TRBD1 for D (5 bases). Between the trimmed V and J ends, which lost 1 base and 5 bases, there was a span of 16 bases. Germline V gives CDR1 SGHTA, CDR2 FQGNSA. This CDR3 has 16 residues. CDR3 bases: TGTGCCAGCAGCTTAGTTCGAGACGTCCAGGGAGATACGCAGTATTTT. Translation gives CASSLVRDVQGDTQYF.

The CDR3 loop reads CAGGLGQETQYF. CDR3 coding DNA: TGTGCCGGCGGACTGGGACAAGAGACCCAGTACTTC. The chain has TRBV6-6 and TRBJ2-5; a weak D match, TRBD2 (5 bases). V was cut by 11 bases and J by 2 bases, with 12 bases left in between. This CDR3 spans 12 amino acids. Germline CDR1 MNHNY, CDR2 SVGAGI (reference sequence).

J is TRBJ1-2 and V is TRBV12-3 or TRBV12-4; no clear D gene. V was pared by 2 bases and J by 7 bases, with 8 bases between. The CDR3 totals 12 residues. CDR3 sequence (DNA): TGTGCCAGCAGTTTAAGTTCGCGTGGCTACACCTTC. Amino acid sequence: CASSLSSRGYTF.

The chain recombines TRBV7-8 with TRBJ2-7; TRBD2 matches 7 bases. Germline assignment: CDR1 SGHVS and CDR2 FQNEAQ. The V segment lost 2 bases and the J segment 2 bases; nucleotides outside the gene matches: 6. The CDR3 is 15 residues long. Written as DNA, the CDR3 is TGTGCCAGCAGCTTAAGGGAGGGGAGGACCTACGAGCAGTACTTC. This gives the protein CASSLREGRTYEQYF.